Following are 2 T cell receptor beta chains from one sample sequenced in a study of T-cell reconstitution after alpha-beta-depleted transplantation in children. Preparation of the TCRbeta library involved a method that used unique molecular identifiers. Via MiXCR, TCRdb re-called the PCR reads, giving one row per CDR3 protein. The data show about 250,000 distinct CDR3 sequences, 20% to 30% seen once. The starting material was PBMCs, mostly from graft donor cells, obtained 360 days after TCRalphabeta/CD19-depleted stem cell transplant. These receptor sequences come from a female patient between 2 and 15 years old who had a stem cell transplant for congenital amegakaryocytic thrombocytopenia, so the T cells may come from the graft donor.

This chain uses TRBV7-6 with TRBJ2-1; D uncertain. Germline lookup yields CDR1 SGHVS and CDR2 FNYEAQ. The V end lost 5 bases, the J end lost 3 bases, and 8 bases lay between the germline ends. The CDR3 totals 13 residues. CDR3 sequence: CASSPRVYNEQFF. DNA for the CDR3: TGTGCCAGCAGCCCCCGGGTCTACAATGAGCAGTTCTTC.

The CDR3 DNA reads TGTGCCAGCAGTCCCCATCGTCGGCAGGGGGCATCAGATACGCAGTATTTT. Translating it yields CASSPHRRQGASDTQYF. The chain carries TRBV12-3 or TRBV12-4 and TRBJ2-3; 8 positions agree with TRBD1. The CDR3 is 17 residues long. With 5 bases clipped from V and 4 bases from J, the junction kept 14 bases outside the gene matches.